One and the same sample provided the 13 T cell receptor beta chains below, sequenced in a study of OX40 agonist ivuxolimab in advanced cancers. Only in-frame clones appear in the TCRdb table, and some are missing; sequencing was by immunoSEQ multiplex PCR. Among 19,000 or so clones listed, approximately 87% were seen once. Material: CD4+ or CD8+ T cells sorted from blood, obtained in a trial of the OX40 agonist ivuxolimab. Receptors were obtained from an adult with an advanced solid tumor such as melanoma, head and neck, liver or kidney cancer.

This chain joins TRBV19 and TRBJ2-2, with D maybe TRBD2 (6 bases). The CDR3 runs 14 residues. Germline V gene data show CDR1 as LNHDA and CDR2 as SQIVND (reference sequence). The V end was cut by 5 bases, the J end by 6 bases, with 13 bases between. The CDR3 nucleotides are TGTGCCAGTAGTCGACCGTCGGGGGCCGGGGAGCTGTTTTTT. Amino acids: CASSRPSGAGELFF.

Regarding this clone: Other DNA sequences in the same sample also yield this CDR3. The rearrangement joins TRBV5-1 to TRBJ2-5, with D unclear. The CDR3 spans 14 residues. The germline V and J ends were trimmed by 0 bases and 0 bases, with 6 bases remaining between them. Germline assignment: CDR1 SGHRS and CDR2 YFSETQ. Here the CDR3 DNA reads TGCGCCAGCAGCTTGGTTCAGTACCAAGAGACCCAGTACTTC. This sequence encodes CASSLVQYQETQYF. The full variable domain, with the rest looked up from reference TRBV5-1 and TRBJ2-5, is KAGVTQTPRYLIKTRGQQVTLSCSPISGHRSVSWYQQTPGQGLQFLFEYFSETQRNKGNFPGRFSGRQFSNSRSEMNVSTLELGDSALYLCASSLVQYQETQYFGPGTRLLVL.

V usage is TRBV7-2 and J usage is TRBJ2-3, with unresolved D. Trimming stripped 1 base from V and 13 bases from J, with 15 bases between. CDR1 and CDR2 from the germline V gene are SGHTA and FQGNSA. The CDR3 length is 13 residues. CDR3 sequence (DNA): TGTGCCAGCAGCTTAGATGTCCAAAAAATCAAGTATTTT. Translation gives CASSLDVQKIKYF.

The sample holds a few counts of this clone. The chain has TRBV7-8 and TRBJ2-7; no clear D gene. Deletions cut 5 bases from V and 2 bases from J, with 13 bases between. The CDR3 covers 14 residues. Germline V gene data show CDR1 as SGHVS and CDR2 as FQNEAQ. The chain's CDR3 is CASSPLPGAYEQYF. The DNA for the CDR3 is TGTGCCAGCAGCCCCCTGCCGGGCGCCTACGAGCAGTACTTC.

The chain is built from TRBV10-3 and TRBJ2-7, with 8 bases lining up with TRBD1. The CDR3 runs to 16 residues. The V gene's germline CDR1 is ENHRY and CDR2 SYGVKD. The V gene end was trimmed by 0 bases and the J gene end by 4 bases; junction bases not matched to a gene: 8. CDR3 DNA sequence: TGTGCCATCAGTGAGTCGAGGGCAGGGGGCGGTTACGAGCAGTACTTC. Amino acids: CAISESRAGGGYEQYF.

This clone was found once. V and J are TRBV5-8 and TRBJ1-4; TRBD1 aligns across 7 bases. V lost 0 bases, J lost 8 bases, and 4 bases stayed unmatched. The CDR3 runs to 14 residues. Per the germline V gene, CDR1 is SGHTS and CDR2 is YDEGEE. CDR3 loop: CASSLGQGEEKLFF. The CDR3 DNA reads as TGTGCCAGCAGCTTGGGGCAGGGGGAGGAAAAACTGTTTTTT.

The V call is TRBV11-3, the J call TRBJ2-2; 7 nucleotides match TRBD1. Germline V gene lookup returns CDR1 SGHNT and CDR2 YENEEA. The CDR3 is made up of 14 amino acids. After removal of 6 bases from V and 5 bases from J, the junction contained 6 bases not matched to a gene. The CDR3 DNA follows: TGTGCCAGCAGTTATAGGACAGGAACCGGGGAGCTGTTTTTT. Protein sequence: CASSYRTGTGELFF.

This rearrangement joins TRBV6-5 to TRBJ2-7; 7 positions agree with TRBD1. V gave up 7 bases and J gave up 7 bases; unmatched junction bases: 16. The CDR3 is 15 residues long. Germline-derived CDR1 and CDR2 are MNHEY and SVGAGI. The CDR3 loop is CASTPHTGARWEQYF. CDR3 in DNA: TGTGCCAGCACCCCACATACAGGGGCGAGATGGGAGCAGTACTTC.

This chain joins TRBV27 and TRBJ2-7; 10 nucleotides agree with TRBD1. The CDR3 length is 15 residues. Germline CDR1 MNHEY, CDR2 SMNVEV (reference sequence). Germline trimming cut 4 bases from V and 3 bases from J; bases unmatched to any gene: 6. The CDR3: CASSSPGTGVYEQYF. The CDR3, as DNA: TGTGCCAGCAGTTCCCCCGGGACAGGGGTCTACGAGCAGTACTTC.

The genes are TRBV19 and TRBJ2-7; no clear D gene. Trimming left V 5 bases short and J 3 bases short, with 17 bases between. Per germline, CDR1 LNHDA and CDR2 SQIVND (reference sequence). The CDR3 covers 15 residues. The CDR3 is CASSVKWQENYEQYF. The DNA of the CDR3 is TGTGCCAGTAGTGTTAAATGGCAGGAGAACTACGAGCAGTACTTC.

This rearrangement joins TRBV5-4 to TRBJ2-1, with TRBD2 identical over 13 bases. CDR3 length equals 17 residues. V was pared by 4 bases and J by 4 bases, with 8 bases of the junction left unmatched. Germline V gene sequence: CDR1 SGHNT, CDR2 YYREEE (reference sequence). Written as DNA, the CDR3 is TGTGCCAGCAGCCTGCCCGCGGGACTAGCGGGATACAATGAGCAGTTCTTC. Translated, it gives CASSLPAGLAGYNEQFF.

In DNA, the CDR3 is TGTGCCAGTAGTATAGGCGGCAGCCTACGAAACACCGGGGAGCTGTTTTTT. Protein sequence: CASSIGGSLRNTGELFF. The chain employs TRBV19 and TRBJ2-2; D unresolved. Germline assignment: CDR1 LNHDA and CDR2 SQIVND (reference sequence). This CDR3 is built from 17 residues. V was clipped by 1 base and J by 2 bases, with 14 bases between them.

This clone was counted a few times. The chain uses TRBV5-8 and TRBJ2-3; 7 bases are shared with TRBD2. CDR1 is SGHTS, CDR2 YDEGEE, per germline. CDR3 length: 16 amino acids. V shed 4 bases, J shed 4 bases, and the junction held 12 bases outside the gene matches. The CDR3 is CASSPRVTGGADTQYF. As DNA, the CDR3 is TGTGCCAGCAGCCCGAGGGTCACGGGAGGTGCAGATACGCAGTATTTT.